This paragraph covers one TCR beta chain sequence. Its target is not known. Blood sampling was done at baseline, cycle 4 day 1, and cycle 7 day 1. The CDR3 extends over 13 amino acids. The V gene lost 2 bases and the J gene lost 8 bases, with 12 bases spanning the gap. Germline V gene sequence: CDR1 MGHDK, CDR2 SYGVNS. Assay used: immunoSEQ multiplex PCR; TCRdb lists only in-frame clones, some missing. The data hold 60,000 to 80,000 clones, with 80% to 90% observed a single time. This specimen belongs to a study of OX40 agonist ivuxolimab in advanced cancers. Study-level points and caveats: The study observed clonal expansion of CD4+ and CD8+ blood T cells by week 6 at 0.1 to 3.0 mg/kg. CD8+ T cells were the subset that, on average, had more expanded clones than CD4+.

This chain links TRBV25-1 with TRBJ2-5; D remains unclear. The receptor comes from an adult with an advanced solid tumor such as melanoma, head and neck, liver or kidney cancer. The sample here was CD4+ or CD8+ T cells sorted from blood, taken in a trial of the OX40 agonist ivuxolimab. The CDR3 reads CASSEPLLPTQYF. In nucleotides, the CDR3 is TGTGCCAGCAGTGAACCACTGTTACCTACCCAGTACTTC.